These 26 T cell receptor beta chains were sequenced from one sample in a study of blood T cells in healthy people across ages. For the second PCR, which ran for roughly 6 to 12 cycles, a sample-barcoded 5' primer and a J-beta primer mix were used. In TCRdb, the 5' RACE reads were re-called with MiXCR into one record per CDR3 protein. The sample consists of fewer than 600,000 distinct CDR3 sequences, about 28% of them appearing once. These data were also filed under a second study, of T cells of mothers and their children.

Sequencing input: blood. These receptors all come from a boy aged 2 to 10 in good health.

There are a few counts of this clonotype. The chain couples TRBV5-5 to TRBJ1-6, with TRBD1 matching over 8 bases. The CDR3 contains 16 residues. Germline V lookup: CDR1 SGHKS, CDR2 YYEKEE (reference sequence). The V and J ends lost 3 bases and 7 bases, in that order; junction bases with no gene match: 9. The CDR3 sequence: CASSWGTGDLNSPLHF. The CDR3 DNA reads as TGTGCCAGCAGCTGGGGGACAGGAGACTTAAATTCACCCCTCCACTTT.

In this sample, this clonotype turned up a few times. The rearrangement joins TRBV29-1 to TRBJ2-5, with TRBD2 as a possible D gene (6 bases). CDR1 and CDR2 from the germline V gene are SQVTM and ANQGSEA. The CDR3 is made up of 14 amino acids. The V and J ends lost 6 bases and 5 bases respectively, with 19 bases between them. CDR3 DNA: TGCAGCGTAGACGTCGGGGCTCGGGGGGAGACCCAGTACTTC. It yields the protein CSVDVGARGETQYF.

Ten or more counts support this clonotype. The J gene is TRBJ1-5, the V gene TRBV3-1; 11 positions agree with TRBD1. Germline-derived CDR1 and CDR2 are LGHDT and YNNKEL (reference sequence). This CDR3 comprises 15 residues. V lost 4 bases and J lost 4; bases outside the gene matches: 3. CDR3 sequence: CASSRTGGQNQPQHF. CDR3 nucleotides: TGTGCCAGCAGCCGGACAGGGGGCCAAAATCAGCCCCAGCATTTT.

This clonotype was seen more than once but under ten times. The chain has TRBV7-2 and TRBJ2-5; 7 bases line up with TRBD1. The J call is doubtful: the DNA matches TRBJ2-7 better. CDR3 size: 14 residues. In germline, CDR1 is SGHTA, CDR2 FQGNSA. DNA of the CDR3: TGTGCCAGCAGCCCCTGGGACAGCCGGAGCGAGCAGTACTTC. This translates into CASSPWDSRSEQYF.

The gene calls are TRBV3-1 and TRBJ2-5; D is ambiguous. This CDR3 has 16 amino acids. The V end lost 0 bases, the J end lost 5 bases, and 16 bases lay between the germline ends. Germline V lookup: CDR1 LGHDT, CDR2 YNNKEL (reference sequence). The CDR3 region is CASSQDFGSGQETQYF. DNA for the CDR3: TGTGCCAGCAGCCAAGATTTCGGTAGTGGTCAGGAGACCCAGTACTTC.

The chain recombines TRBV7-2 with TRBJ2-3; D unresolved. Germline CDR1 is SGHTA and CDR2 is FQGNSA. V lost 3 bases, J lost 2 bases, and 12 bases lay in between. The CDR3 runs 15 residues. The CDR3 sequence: CASSFRASTTDTQYF. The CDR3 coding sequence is TGTGCCAGCAGCTTCCGGGCCTCCACCACAGATACGCAGTATTTT.

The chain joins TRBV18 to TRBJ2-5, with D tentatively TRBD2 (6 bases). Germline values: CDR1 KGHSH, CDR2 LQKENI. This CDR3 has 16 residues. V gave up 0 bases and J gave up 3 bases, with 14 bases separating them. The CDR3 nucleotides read TGTGCCAGCTCACCACCCGGGGGTCGAGTCAAAGAGACCCAGTACTTC. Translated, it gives CASSPPGGRVKETQYF.

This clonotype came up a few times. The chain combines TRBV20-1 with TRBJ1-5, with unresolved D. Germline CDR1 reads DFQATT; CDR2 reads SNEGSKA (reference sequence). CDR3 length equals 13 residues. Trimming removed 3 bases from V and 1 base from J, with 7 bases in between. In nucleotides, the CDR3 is TGCAGTGCTAGGGGTGAGAGCAATCAGCCCCAGCATTTT. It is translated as CSARGESNQPQHF.

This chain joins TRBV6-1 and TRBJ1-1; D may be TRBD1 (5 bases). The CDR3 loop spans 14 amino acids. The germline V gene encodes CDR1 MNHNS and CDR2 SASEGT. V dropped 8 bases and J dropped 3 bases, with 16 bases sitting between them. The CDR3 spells CASSGTFKDTEAFF. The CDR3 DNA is TGTGCCAGCTCCGGGACTTTCAAGGACACTGAAGCTTTCTTT.

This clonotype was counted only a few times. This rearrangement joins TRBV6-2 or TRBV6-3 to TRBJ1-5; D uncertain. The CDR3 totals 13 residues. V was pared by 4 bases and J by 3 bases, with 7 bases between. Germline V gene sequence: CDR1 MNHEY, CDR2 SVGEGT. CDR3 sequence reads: CASSSRDNQPQHF. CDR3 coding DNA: TGTGCCAGCAGTTCCAGAGACAATCAGCCCCAGCATTTT.

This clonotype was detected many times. The CDR3 sequence: CASSVAPGQGETQYF. The CDR3 region has the DNA TGTGCCAGCAGCGTAGCCCCAGGGCAAGGAGAGACCCAGTACTTC. The chain links TRBV9 to TRBJ2-5; the D gene is possibly TRBD1 (5 bases). Germline V lookup: CDR1 SGDLS, CDR2 YYNGEE. The CDR3 extends over 15 amino acids. Trimming removed 0 bases from V and 4 bases from J, with 13 bases in between.

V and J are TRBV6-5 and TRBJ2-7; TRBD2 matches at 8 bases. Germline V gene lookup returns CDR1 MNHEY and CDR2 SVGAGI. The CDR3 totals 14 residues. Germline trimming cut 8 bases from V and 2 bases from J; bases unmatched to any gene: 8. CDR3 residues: CASWARGLAYEQYF. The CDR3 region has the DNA TGTGCCAGCTGGGCCCGGGGACTAGCCTACGAGCAGTACTTC.

CDR3: CASSLIAGGASSYEQYF. CDR3 bases: TGTGCCAGCAGTTTGATTGCGGGGGGCGCTTCCTCCTACGAGCAGTACTTC. The V call is TRBV28, the J call TRBJ2-5; TRBD2 aligns across 8 bases. Gene TRBJ2-7 matches the end of the DNA better, so the J call may be wrong. Germline V gives CDR1 MDHEN, CDR2 SYDVKM. This CDR3 contains 17 residues.

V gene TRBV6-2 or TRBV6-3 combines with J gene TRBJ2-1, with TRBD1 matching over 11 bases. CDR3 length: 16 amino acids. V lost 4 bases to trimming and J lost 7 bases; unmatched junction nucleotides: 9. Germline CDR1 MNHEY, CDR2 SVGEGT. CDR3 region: CASSFNRDRGSNEQFF. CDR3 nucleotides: TGTGCCAGCAGTTTCAACCGGGACAGGGGGTCGAATGAGCAGTTCTTC.

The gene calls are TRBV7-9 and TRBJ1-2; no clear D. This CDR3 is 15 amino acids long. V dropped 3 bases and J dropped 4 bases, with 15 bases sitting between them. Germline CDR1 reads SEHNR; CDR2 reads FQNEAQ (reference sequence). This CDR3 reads CASSFFSGEPYGYTF. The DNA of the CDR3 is TGTGCCAGCAGCTTCTTTTCAGGCGAACCCTATGGCTACACCTTC. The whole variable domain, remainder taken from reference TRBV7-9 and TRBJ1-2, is DTGVSQNPRHKITKRGQNVTFRCDPISEHNRLYWYRQTLGQGPEFLTYFQNEAQLEKSRLLSDRFSAERPKGSFSTLEIQRTEQGDSAMYLCASSFFSGEPYGYTFGSGTRLTVV.

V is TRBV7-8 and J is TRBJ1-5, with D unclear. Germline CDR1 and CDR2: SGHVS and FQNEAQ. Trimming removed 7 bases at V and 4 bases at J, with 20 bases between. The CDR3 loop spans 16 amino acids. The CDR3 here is CASTPLQEGLNQPQHF. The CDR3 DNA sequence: TGTGCCAGCACACCGCTTCAAGAGGGTTTAAATCAGCCCCAGCATTTT.

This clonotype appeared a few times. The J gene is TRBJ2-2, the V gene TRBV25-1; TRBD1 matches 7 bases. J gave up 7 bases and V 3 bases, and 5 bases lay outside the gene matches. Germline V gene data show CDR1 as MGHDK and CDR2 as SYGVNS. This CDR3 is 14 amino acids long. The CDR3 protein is CASSDAGDSGELFF. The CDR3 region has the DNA TGTGCCAGCAGTGATGCCGGGGACAGCGGGGAGCTGTTTTTT.

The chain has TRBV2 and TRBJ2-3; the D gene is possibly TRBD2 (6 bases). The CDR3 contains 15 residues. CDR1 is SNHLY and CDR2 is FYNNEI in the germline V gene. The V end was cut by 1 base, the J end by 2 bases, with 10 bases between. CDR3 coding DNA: TGTGCCAGCAGTGAAGGTGGACTATCCACAGATACGCAGTATTTT. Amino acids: CASSEGGLSTDTQYF.

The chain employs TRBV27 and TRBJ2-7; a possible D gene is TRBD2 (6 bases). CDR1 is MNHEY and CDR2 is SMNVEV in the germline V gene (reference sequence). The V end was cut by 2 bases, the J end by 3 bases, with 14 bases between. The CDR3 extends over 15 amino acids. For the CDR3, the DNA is TGTGCCAGCAGTTTAAGCCCCGGGAGTTTCTACGAGCAGTACTTC. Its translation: CASSLSPGSFYEQYF.

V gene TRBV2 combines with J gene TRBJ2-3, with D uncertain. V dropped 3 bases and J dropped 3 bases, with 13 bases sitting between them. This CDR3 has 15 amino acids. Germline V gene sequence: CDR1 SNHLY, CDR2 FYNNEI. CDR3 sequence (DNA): TGTGCCAGCAGTGATGAGTCCCGGGCGACAGATACGCAGTATTTT. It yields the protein CASSDESRATDTQYF.

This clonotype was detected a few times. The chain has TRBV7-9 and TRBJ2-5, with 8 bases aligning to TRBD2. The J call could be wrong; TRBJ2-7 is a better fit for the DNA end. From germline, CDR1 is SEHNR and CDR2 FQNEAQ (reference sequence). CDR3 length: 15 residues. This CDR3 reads CASSLGAGGFYEQYF. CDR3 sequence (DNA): TGTGCCAGCAGCTTAGGGGCGGGGGGCTTCTACGAGCAGTACTTC.

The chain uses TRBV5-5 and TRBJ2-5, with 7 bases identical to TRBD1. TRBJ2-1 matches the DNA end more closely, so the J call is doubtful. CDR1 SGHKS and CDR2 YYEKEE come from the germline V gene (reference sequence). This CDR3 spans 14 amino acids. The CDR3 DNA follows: TGTGCCAGCAGCCCCCGGGACAGACCGGATGAGCAGTTCTTC. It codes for CASSPRDRPDEQFF.

Here the CDR3 reads CASSGGQGDTEAFF. CDR3 sequence (DNA): TGTGCCAGCAGCGGCGGACAGGGAGACACTGAAGCTTTCTTT. The chain couples TRBV9 to TRBJ1-1, with 8 bases lining up with TRBD1. This CDR3 is built from 14 residues. Germline CDR1 reads SGDLS; CDR2 reads YYNGEE. V shed 3 bases and J 3 bases; nucleotides not matched to a gene: 4.

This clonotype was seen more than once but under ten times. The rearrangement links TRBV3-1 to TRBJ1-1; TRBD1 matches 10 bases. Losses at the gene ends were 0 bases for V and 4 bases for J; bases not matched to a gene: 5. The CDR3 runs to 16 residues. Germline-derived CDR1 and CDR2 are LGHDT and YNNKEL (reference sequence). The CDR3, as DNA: TGTGCCAGCAGCCAAGATAGAAGGACAGGGGGCACTGAAGCTTTCTTT. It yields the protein CASSQDRRTGGTEAFF.

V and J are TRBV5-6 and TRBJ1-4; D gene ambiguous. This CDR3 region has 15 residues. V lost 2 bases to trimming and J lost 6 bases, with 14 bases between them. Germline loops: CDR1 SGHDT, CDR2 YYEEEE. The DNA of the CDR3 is TGTGCCAGCAGCTTTTGGGCAGACCAACATGAAAAACTGTTTTTT. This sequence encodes CASSFWADQHEKLFF. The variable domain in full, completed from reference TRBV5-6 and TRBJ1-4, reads DAGVTQSPTHLIKTRGQQVTLRCSPKSGHDTVSWYQQALGQGPQFIFQYYEEEERQRGNFPDRFSGHQFPNYSSELNVNALLLGDSALYLCASSFWADQHEKLFFGSGTQLSVL.

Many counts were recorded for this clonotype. CDR3 in amino acids: CASTTTGLSEKLFF. In DNA form, the CDR3 reads TGTGCCAGTACAACAACAGGACTATCGGAAAAACTGTTTTTT. V is TRBV19 and J is TRBJ1-4; a possible D gene is TRBD1 (5 bases). There are 14 residues in the CDR3. From germline, CDR1 is LNHDA and CDR2 SQIVND (reference sequence). V was shortened by 7 bases and J by 8 bases, with 17 bases between the two germline ends.